The 13 T cell receptor beta chains given below trace back to one sample, sequenced in a study of CD8+CD57+ T cells in acquired aplastic anemia. CDR3 and TCR beta VDJ profiling relied on genomic DNA as the template. TCRdb independently ran MiXCR on the reads; one entry per CDR3 protein. The profile covers 260,000 or so distinct CDR3 sequences, with approximately 82% appearing a single time and roughly two fifths taken by the ten largest. CD8+CD57+ cell expansion had been shown by flow cytometry in patients chosen for sequencing. The sample taken for sequencing was sorted CD4+, CD8+, or CD8+CD57+ T cells (not recorded which) from PBMCs. These receptors were collected from a human donor with aplastic anemia.

The chain uses TRBV5-4 and TRBJ2-2; perhaps TRBD2 as D (5 bases). Trimming stripped 2 bases from V and 6 bases from J, with 8 bases between. The CDR3 is 13 residues long. Per germline, CDR1 SGHNT and CDR2 YYREEE (reference sequence). CDR3 DNA: TGTGCCAGCAGCTTAAAGAGGGCCGGGGAGCTGTTTTTT. Translating it yields CASSLKRAGELFF.

The chain uses TRBV20-1 and TRBJ2-3, with 7 positions matching TRBD2. CDR3 length: 17 amino acids. V dropped 0 bases and J dropped 1; count of bases not matched to a gene: 10. Germline-derived CDR1 and CDR2 are DFQATT and SNEGSKA (reference sequence). This CDR3 reads CSARDNLRAGGTDTQYF. The DNA for the CDR3 is TGCAGTGCTAGAGATAACTTGAGGGCGGGGGGCACAGATACGCAGTATTTT.

This chain links TRBV5-6 with TRBJ2-7; 7 bases are a match to TRBD2. From germline, CDR1 is SGHDT and CDR2 YYEEEE. The length of the CDR3 is 13 residues. Germline trimming cut 0 bases from V and 7 bases from J; bases unmatched to any gene: 4. The DNA of the CDR3 is TGTGCCAGCAGCTTGGAGAGGGAGGGGGAGCAGTACTTC. Encoded protein: CASSLEREGEQYF.

On this clonotype: No conserved phenylalanine or tryptophan is present at the end of the CDR3, so a read error is the likely explanation. The DNA is left out, because the CDR3 cannot be placed on it with certainty; the CDR3 is given as TCRdb lists it. This chain links TRBV7-9 with TRBJ2-3; no DNA check was done on the table's D call, TRBD1. The CDR3 spans 13 residues, counting both ends. Germline V CDR1 and CDR2: SEHNR, FQNEAQ (reference sequence). This CDR3 is CASSTAAGNPYFG.

The chain recombines TRBV5-1 with TRBJ2-5; 11 nucleotides agree with TRBD2. CDR1 is SGHRS, CDR2 YFSETQ, per germline. V trimming: 0 bases; J trimming: 5 bases; junction bases outside the gene matches: 6. The CDR3 runs 16 residues. Here the CDR3 reads CASSLVTSGEGETQYF. The CDR3 DNA sequence: TGCGCCAGCAGCTTGGTGACTAGCGGGGAGGGTGAGACCCAGTACTTC.

This clonotype came up once. This sequence joins TRBV7-9 and TRBJ1-6, with a tentative D call TRBD1 (6 bases). The CDR3 is 14 amino acids. The V gene lost 4 bases and the J gene lost 18 bases, with 22 bases spanning the gap. Looked up from germline, CDR1 is SEHNR and CDR2 is FQNEAQ (reference sequence). The CDR3 reads CASSSDTGAGEHHF. For the CDR3, the DNA is TGTGCCAGCAGCTCTGACACGGGGGCCGGGGAGCACCACTTT.

The gene calls are TRBV7-9 and TRBJ1-2; D remains ambiguous. Germline V CDR1 and CDR2: SEHNR, FQNEAQ (reference sequence). This CDR3 region has 15 residues. V lost 2 bases and J 14 bases, leaving 24 bases between the germline ends. The DNA for the CDR3 is TGTGCCAGCAGCTTAATACCCGGGGAGCTGTATGTTGGAACCTTC. The encoded protein is CASSLIPGELYVGTF. Supplemented by reference TRBV7-9 and TRBJ1-2, the full variable domain reads DTGVSQNPRHKITKRGQNVTFRCDPISEHNRLYWYRQTLGQGPEFLTYFQNEAQLEKSRLLSDRFSAERPKGSFSTLEIQRTEQGDSAMYLCASSLIPGELYVGTFGSGTRLTVV.

The V gene is TRBV7-9, the J gene TRBJ1-1; D gene ambiguous. The CDR3 is made up of 15 amino acids. Germline loops: CDR1 SEHNR, CDR2 FQNEAQ (reference sequence). The V end lost 0 bases, the J end lost 0 bases, and 8 bases lay between the germline ends. In DNA, the CDR3 is TGTGCCAGCAGCTTAGCGCCAGGTTTGAACACTGAAGCTTTCTTT. This translates into CASSLAPGLNTEAFF.

CDR3 amino acids: CAISEAGGWNYGQFF. The CDR3, as DNA: TGTGCCATCAGTGAGGCAGGGGGCTGGAACTATGGCCAGTTCTTC. This chain connects TRBV9 to TRBJ2-1; 8 bases are shared with TRBD1. After removal of 9 bases from V and 13 bases from J, the junction contained 21 bases not matched to a gene. In germline, CDR1 is SGDLS, CDR2 YYNGEE. The CDR3 loop spans 15 amino acids. Full variable domain (rest looked up from reference TRBV9 and TRBJ2-1): DSGVTQTPKHLITATGQRVTLRCSPRSGDLSVYWYQQSLDQGLQFLIQYYNGEERAKGNILERFSAQQFPDLHSELNLSSLELGDSALYFCAISEAGGWNYGQFFGPGTRLTVL.

The chain recombines TRBV5-4 with TRBJ2-7, with 7 bases fitting TRBD1. Germline trimming cut 2 bases from V and 1 base from J; bases unmatched to any gene: 15. Germline V CDR1 and CDR2: SGHNT, YYREEE (reference sequence). CDR3 length: 18 residues. The CDR3 here is CASSFNRAGTALSYEQYV. The CDR3 region has the DNA TGTGCCAGCAGCTTTAATCGCGCCGGGACAGCCCTTTCCTACGAGCAGTACGTC.

The rearrangement joins TRBV7-3 to TRBJ1-1; D unresolved. Germline assignment: CDR1 SGHTA and CDR2 FQGTGA. Trimming left V 6 bases short and J 6 bases short, with 17 bases between. CDR3 length equals 14 residues. CDR3 DNA: TGTGCCAGCAGTTTAGAAGGCGCGACCGCTGAAGCTTTCTTT. Protein sequence: CASSLEGATAEAFF.

In the case of this clonotype: Because it lacks the conserved phenylalanine or tryptophan at the end, this CDR3 is likely a read error. Because the CDR3's place on the DNA is in doubt, the DNA is left out and the CDR3 is given as listed by TCRdb. This chain links TRBV2 with TRBJ1-2; the tabulated D call, TRBD1, remains unverified against the DNA. The CDR3 is 15 amino acids long, termini counted. Germline values: CDR1 SNHLY, CDR2 FYNNEI. The CDR3 region is CASGDGGTDTQYFTL.

The chain links TRBV19 to TRBJ2-2; no clear D. Germline values: CDR1 LNHDA, CDR2 SQIVND (reference sequence). There are 13 residues in the CDR3. CDR3 residues: CGESAIYTGELFF. Written as DNA, the CDR3 is TGTGGCGAATCCGCGATCTACACCGGGGAGCTGTTTTTT.